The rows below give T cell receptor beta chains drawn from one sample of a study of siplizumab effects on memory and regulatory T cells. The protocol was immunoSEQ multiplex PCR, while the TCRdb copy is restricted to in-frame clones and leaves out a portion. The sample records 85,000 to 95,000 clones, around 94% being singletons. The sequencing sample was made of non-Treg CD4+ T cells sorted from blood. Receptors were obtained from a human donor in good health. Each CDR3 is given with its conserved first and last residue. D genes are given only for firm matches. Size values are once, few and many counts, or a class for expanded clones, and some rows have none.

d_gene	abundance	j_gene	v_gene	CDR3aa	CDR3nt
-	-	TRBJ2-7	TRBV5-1	CASSFGYEQYF	TGCGCCAGCAGCTTCGGCTACGAGCAGTACTTC
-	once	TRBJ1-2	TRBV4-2	CASSQEWAQANYGYTF	TGTGCCAGCAGCCAAGAATGGGCACAAGCTAACTATGGCTACACCTTC
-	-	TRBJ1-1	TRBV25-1	CASRQGDSNTEAFF	TGTGCCAGCCGGCAAGGGGATTCGAACACTGAAGCTTTCTTT
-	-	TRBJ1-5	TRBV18	CASSPRRGYLQHF	TGTGCCAGCTCACCTCGTAGGGGCTATCTCCAGCATTTT
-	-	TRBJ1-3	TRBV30	CAWSAARAGGNTIYF	TGTGCCTGGAGTGCCGCGAGGGCGGGCGGAAACACCATATATTTT
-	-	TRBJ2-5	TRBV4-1	CASSTRTELETQYF	TGCGCCAGCAGCACTAGGACAGAGCTAGAGACCCAGTACTTC
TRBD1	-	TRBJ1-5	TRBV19	CASSPRTGIQHF	TGTGCCAGTAGTCCCAGGACAGGGATCCAGCATTTT
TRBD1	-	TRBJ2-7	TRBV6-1	CASSESPGGFPYEQYF	TGTGCCAGCAGTGAATCCCCAGGGGGCTTTCCCTACGAGCAGTACTTC
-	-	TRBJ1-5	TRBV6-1	CASSDSPVVQPQHF	TGTGCCAGCAGTGATAGTCCTGTGGTTCAGCCCCAGCATTTT
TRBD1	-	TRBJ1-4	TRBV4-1	CASSPKDRGISEKLFF	TGCGCCAGCAGCCCCAAGGACAGGGGGATATCTGAAAAACTGTTTTTT
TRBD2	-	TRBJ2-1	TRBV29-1	CSVGGLAGNEQFF	TGCAGCGTTGGCGGGCTAGCGGGAAATGAGCAGTTCTTC
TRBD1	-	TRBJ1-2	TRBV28	CASTPGGQGGYGYTF	TGTGCCAGCACACCGGGGGGACAGGGTGGGTATGGCTACACCTTC
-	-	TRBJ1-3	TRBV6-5	CASSAPGWSGNTIYF	TGTGCCAGCAGTGCCCCCGGGTGGTCTGGAAACACCATATATTTT
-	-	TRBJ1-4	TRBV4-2	CASSQVSRGKLFF	TGTGCCAGCAGCCAAGTTTCGAGAGGAAAACTGTTTTTT
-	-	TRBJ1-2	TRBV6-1	CASYRPANGYTF	TGCGCCAGCTACCGGCCCGCAAATGGCTACACCTTC
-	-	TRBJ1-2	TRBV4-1	CASSQVGGLYYGYTF	TGCGCCAGCAGCCAAGTGGGGGGTCTTTACTATGGCTACACCTTC
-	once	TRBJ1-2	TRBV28	CASSFPPTGGYTF	TGTGCCAGCAGTTTCCCACCCACCGGGGGCTACACCTTC
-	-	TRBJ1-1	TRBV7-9	CASSAGFSRQNTEAFF	TGTGCCAGCAGCGCCGGATTTAGTCGACAGAACACTGAAGCTTTCTTT